This T cell receptor beta chain comes out of a study of vaccination and CD4 T cells after COVID-19. The CDR3 covers 13 residues. Trimming took 2 bases from V and 1 from J, leaving 5 bases between them. Cultured CD4+ T cell DNA was sequenced using the Oncomine TCR Beta short-read assay. Via MiXCR, TCRdb re-called the PCR reads, giving one row per CDR3 protein. Seen here are 15,000 to 20,000 distinct CDR3 sequences, roughly two fifths observed once, and the top ten hold approximately 7.2%. Treatment defined: roughly 11-day PBMC culture with coronavirus spike peptide pools or control peptides (ViraFEST assay). Remarks on this clonotype: Antigen specificity is unknown.

The origin of this receptor is a human donor who had recovered from COVID-19. The specimen was CD4+ T cells from blood, cultured in vitro, collected after SARS-CoV-2 vaccination. The rearrangement links TRBV12-3 or TRBV12-4 to TRBJ1-1, with no clear D. CDR3 DNA sequence: TGTGCCAGCAGTTTAAAGCAGAACACTGAAGCTTTCTTT. Its protein is CASSLKQNTEAFF.